These 28 T cell receptor beta chains came from one sample sequenced in a study of control samples from healthy donors and cancer patients. Data came from immunoSEQ multiplex PCR; TCRdb stores just in-frame clones and leaves some out. The sample contains roughly 170,000 clones, approximately 92% of which appear only once. The sample comprised blood. Receptors were obtained from a woman aged 40 to 50 in good health.

With respect to this clone: Other nucleotide sequences in the sample specify the same CDR3. The chain joins TRBV27 to TRBJ1-5; D is ambiguous. The length of the CDR3 is 13 residues. CDR1 is MNHEY and CDR2 is SMNVEV in the germline V gene (reference sequence). Trimming cost V 3 bases and J 1 base, with 4 bases left between them. DNA of the CDR3: TGTGCCAGCAGTTTGAGGAGCAATCAGCCCCAGCATTTT. This gives the protein CASSLRSNQPQHF.

This clone occurred once. The chain uses TRBV21-1 and TRBJ2-2. TRBV21-1 is classified as a pseudogene. CDR3 size: 15 residues. The CDR3 nucleotides are TGTGCCAGCAAAGTTTTAGGGGGGTACACCGGGGAGCTGTTTTTT. This sequence encodes CASKVLGGYTGELFF.

This clone was seen only a few times. The chain's CDR3 is CASSQQTFYRAGANVLTF. CDR3 DNA: TGTGCCAGCAGCCAACAAACCTTTTACAGGGCAGGGGCCAACGTCCTGACTTTC. This chain joins TRBV7-9 and TRBJ2-6; D perhaps matches TRBD1 (6 bases). V lost 5 bases and J lost 4, with 21 bases in between. The CDR3 consists of 18 residues. Germline V gene sequence: CDR1 SEHNR, CDR2 FQNEAQ (reference sequence).

The table lists this clone with many counts. The CDR3 here is CASSYSFNQPQHF. The CDR3 DNA reads TGTGCCAGTAGTTACAGCTTCAATCAGCCCCAGCATTTT. The rearrangement joins TRBV19 to TRBJ1-5; D ambiguous. The CDR3 spans 13 residues. V shed 5 bases and J shed 3 bases, with 8 bases lying between them. From germline, CDR1 is LNHDA and CDR2 SQIVND (reference sequence).

The count of this clone is one. The rearrangement joins TRBV6-2 or TRBV6-3 to TRBJ2-1; 8 bases line up with TRBD2. The trim removed 6 bases at V and 6 bases at J, leaving 13 bases unmatched. CDR1 and CDR2 (germline): MNHEY, SVGEGT. This CDR3 has 16 amino acids. The CDR3 DNA sequence: TGTGCCAGCAGCGACAGCCGGGGACTAGTGGGCAATGAGCAGTTCTTC. This codes for CASSDSRGLVGNEQFF.

V and J are TRBV2 and TRBJ2-7; 11 bases match TRBD2. This CDR3 is built from 16 residues. Germline V gene data show CDR1 as SNHLY and CDR2 as FYNNEI. Unmatched junction bases numbered 9, after V lost 6 bases and J lost 2 bases. Here the CDR3 reads CASREPGLAVTYEQYF. CDR3 in DNA: TGTGCCAGCAGGGAACCGGGACTAGCGGTGACCTACGAGCAGTACTTC.

The rearrangement joins TRBV5-4 to TRBJ2-1, with D tentatively TRBD1 (6 bases). Per the germline V gene, CDR1 is SGHNT and CDR2 is YYREEE (reference sequence). The CDR3 runs 14 residues. Trimming pared 5 bases from V and 5 bases from J, leaving 14 bases between. The CDR3 nucleotides are TGTGCCAGCAGAACGGACAGACAGAACAATGAGCAGTTCTTC. Translating gives CASRTDRQNNEQFF.

The rearrangement uses TRBV7-9 and TRBJ2-1; 7 bases are shared with TRBD1. CDR3 size: 15 residues. Germline-derived CDR1 and CDR2 are SEHNR and FQNEAQ (reference sequence). The junction had 4 bases not matched to a gene; V was cut back by 3 bases and J by 2 bases. In DNA form, the CDR3 reads TGTGCCAGCAGCTTCGGGACAGCCACCTACAATGAGCAGTTCTTC. Its translation: CASSFGTATYNEQFF.

The chain employs TRBV6-5 and TRBJ1-2; D gene unclear. This CDR3 is 15 amino acids long. V lost 2 bases, J lost 0 bases, and 10 bases lay in between. Per the germline V gene, CDR1 is MNHEY and CDR2 is SVGAGI. The CDR3 sequence is CASSYTGRANYGYTF. CDR3 nucleotide sequence: TGTGCCAGCAGTTACACCGGGAGAGCTAACTATGGCTACACCTTC.

V usage is TRBV7-9 and J usage is TRBJ1-2; D gene unclear. This CDR3 spans 13 amino acids. The V end lost 2 bases, the J end lost 4 bases, and 8 bases lay between the germline ends. Looked up from germline, CDR1 is SEHNR and CDR2 is FQNEAQ (reference sequence). The CDR3 coding sequence is TGTGCCAGCAGCTTAAATGTCATCTATGGCTACACCTTC. Translating it yields CASSLNVIYGYTF.

This chain joins TRBV19 and TRBJ1-5, with a possible D match to TRBD1 (6 bases). The germline CDR1 and CDR2 sequences are LNHDA and SQIVND (reference sequence). V was pared by 5 bases and J by 2 bases, with 16 bases between. The CDR3 runs 16 residues. The CDR3 sequence is CASSLLPGAGNQPQHF. The CDR3 DNA follows: TGTGCCAGTAGTCTCCTACCAGGGGCGGGCAATCAGCCCCAGCATTTT.

The rearrangement joins TRBV5-5 to TRBJ2-4; 8 bases map to TRBD1. Germline lookup yields CDR1 SGHKS and CDR2 YYEKEE (reference sequence). This CDR3 is built from 15 residues. Trimming took 0 bases from V and 5 from J; bases not matched to a gene: 4. CDR3: CASSLGRGQENIQYF. In DNA form, the CDR3 reads TGTGCCAGCAGCTTGGGGCGGGGACAGGAAAACATTCAGTACTTC.

The chain recombines TRBV7-8 with TRBJ1-4, with D uncertain. This CDR3 contains 15 residues. Germline CDR1 is SGHVS and CDR2 is FQNEAQ. V lost 5 bases and J 7 bases, leaving 17 bases between the germline ends. DNA for the CDR3: TGTGCCAGCAGCCCAGAAGTGGGCTTAGGTGAAAAACTGTTTTTT. This codes for CASSPEVGLGEKLFF. The full variable domain, in which reference TRBV7-8 and TRBJ1-4 provide the parts outside the CDR3, is GAGVSQSPRYKVAKRGQDVALRCDPISGHVSLFWYQQALGQGPEFLTYFQNEAQLDKSGLPSDRFFAERPEGSVSTLKIQRTQQEDSAVYLCASSPEVGLGEKLFFGSGTQLSVL.

V and J are TRBV28 and TRBJ2-7; the match to TRBD2 covers 7 bases. CDR3 length equals 16 residues. Trimming cost V 5 bases and J 2 bases; bases outside gene matches: 12. Germline V gene lookup returns CDR1 MDHEN and CDR2 SYDVKM. CDR3 nucleotide sequence: TGTGCCAGCAGTCGAATTGGGGCGGGGGAGCCCTACGAGCAGTACTTC. Translation gives CASSRIGAGEPYEQYF.

Note on this clone: Germline and junction disagree at one end, which may indicate a read error. The chain couples TRBV5-3 to TRBJ2-7; no definite D call. TRBV5-3 is classed as an ORF, of uncertain function. The CDR3 runs 15 residues. DNA of the CDR3: TGTGCCAGAAGCTTGAGGATCCTAGGCTCCAACGAGCAGTACTTC. It encodes CARSLRILGSNEQYF.

This clone was recorded once. The rearrangement joins TRBV5-1 to TRBJ1-2; possibly TRBD1 for D (6 bases). The germline V gene encodes CDR1 SGHRS and CDR2 YFSETQ. The CDR3 runs to 15 residues. Trimming took 0 bases from V and 7 from J, leaving 16 bases between them. CDR3 DNA sequence: TGCGCCAGCAGCTTGGACGCGGGGGCGAGGGTTGGCTACACCTTC. It is translated as CASSLDAGARVGYTF.

The chain links TRBV14 to TRBJ2-7; 11 bases line up with TRBD2. Germline V gene data show CDR1 as SGHDN and CDR2 as FVKESK. The CDR3 has 15 residues. The J segment lost 7 bases and the V segment lost 3 bases, leaving 8 bases of the junction unmatched. The CDR3 coding sequence is TGTGCCAGCAGCCATTGGGGACTAGCGGCGGGGGAGCAGTACTTC. Its translation is CASSHWGLAAGEQYF.

The gene calls are TRBV10-2 and TRBJ1-1; D unclear. V lost 6 bases to trimming and J lost 6 bases, with 11 bases between them. This CDR3 has 12 residues. Looked up from germline, CDR1 is WSHSY and CDR2 is SAAADI. The CDR3 DNA reads as TGCGCCAGCAGATACTCCGAGGCTGAAGCTTTCTTT. Its translation: CASRYSEAEAFF.

This chain uses TRBV4-2 with TRBJ2-7; D is unclear. This CDR3 comprises 14 residues. V was shortened by 3 bases and J by 4 bases, with 13 bases between the two germline ends. Germline CDR1 is LGHNA and CDR2 is YNFKEQ. In nucleotides, the CDR3 is TGTGCCAGCAGCCAGGATACCCTGGTATACGAGCAGTACTTC. Translating gives CASSQDTLVYEQYF.

The CDR3 DNA follows: TGTGCCAGTACAGGCTGGGAAATGAATGAAAAACTGTTTTTT. Residues: CASTGWEMNEKLFF. V gene TRBV19 combines with J gene TRBJ1-4; no definite D call. V lost 7 bases, J lost 5 bases, and 14 bases lay in between. The germline V gene has CDR1 LNHDA and CDR2 SQIVND (reference sequence). The CDR3 loop spans 14 amino acids. Variable domain in full (rest from reference TRBV19 and TRBJ1-4): DGGITQSPKYLFRKEGQNVTLSCEQNLNHDAMYWYRQDPGQGLRLIYYSQIVNDFQKGDIAEGYSVSREKKESFPLTVTSAQKNPTAFYLCASTGWEMNEKLFFGSGTQLSVL.

This chain connects TRBV7-7 to TRBJ2-3; weak D call: TRBD2 (7 bases). Trimming pared 5 bases from V and 2 bases from J, leaving 17 bases between. The length of the CDR3 is 16 residues. The germline gives CDR1 SSHAT, CDR2 FNYEAQ (reference sequence). The CDR3 DNA reads TGTGCCAGCAGCCCCGGGGGGCTTGCTTTCACAGATACGCAGTATTTT. This sequence encodes CASSPGGLAFTDTQYF. The variable domain in full, completed from reference TRBV7-7 and TRBJ2-3, reads GAGVSQSPRYKVTKRGQDVTLRCDPISSHATLYWYQQALGQGPEFLTYFNYEAQPDKSGLPSDRFSAERPEGSISTLTIQRTEQRDSAMYRCASSPGGLAFTDTQYFGPGTRLTVL.

This rearrangement joins TRBV7-9 to TRBJ2-2; D is ambiguous. V was cut by 2 bases and J by 4 bases, with 8 bases left in between. Germline CDR1 SEHNR, CDR2 FQNEAQ (reference sequence). CDR3 length: 14 residues. The CDR3 is CASSLKDFTGELFF. The CDR3 nucleotides are TGTGCCAGCAGCTTAAAGGATTTCACCGGGGAGCTGTTTTTT.

The table lists this clone with a count of one. V is TRBV18 and J is TRBJ2-1; 7 bases are a match to TRBD1. This CDR3 comprises 15 residues. Unmatched junction bases numbered 8, after V lost 3 bases and J lost 6 bases. CDR1 is KGHSH and CDR2 is LQKENI in the germline V gene. CDR3 sequence (DNA): TGTGCCAGCTCACCCCCCCTACAGGGGTCCAATGAGCAGTTCTTC. Encoded protein: CASSPPLQGSNEQFF.

The chain uses TRBV9 and TRBJ1-6; D is unclear. The CDR3 is 12 amino acids. V shed 0 bases and J shed 16 bases, with 11 bases lying between them. Germline CDR1 and CDR2: SGDLS and YYNGEE. The CDR3, as DNA: TGTGCCAGCAGCGTAGTCGGGCAGGAACTCCACTTT. Translating it yields CASSVVGQELHF.

The chain carries TRBV6-5 and TRBJ2-5; TRBD2 is a possible D gene (6 bases). Germline V gives CDR1 MNHEY, CDR2 SVGAGI. Trimming took 7 bases from V and 3 from J, leaving 15 bases between them. The CDR3 is 14 amino acids. The DNA for the CDR3 is TGTGCCAGCACCCGCGGGGTAGCGGAAGAGACCCAGTACTTC. Residues: CASTRGVAEETQYF.

In this sample, this clone turned up once. This sequence joins TRBV3-1 (or the pseudogene TRBV3-2) and TRBJ1-2; D is perhaps TRBD1 (5 bases). V shed 4 bases and J shed 5 bases, with 11 bases lying between them. The CDR3 is 13 amino acids. CDR1 and CDR2 (germline): LGHDT, YNNKEL (reference sequence). DNA of the CDR3: TGTGCCAGCAGCCCGAGGCAGGGTTATGGCTACACCTTC. Protein sequence: CASSPRQGYGYTF.

The chain uses TRBV18 and TRBJ2-6, with D unresolved. V was cut by 3 bases and J by 3 bases, with 15 bases left in between. CDR1 and CDR2 from the germline V gene are KGHSH and LQKENI. This CDR3 region has 17 residues. DNA of the CDR3: TGTGCCAGCTCACCTAAGGGTTCCTCGGGTGGGGCCAACGTCCTGACTTTC. Its translation is CASSPKGSSGGANVLTF.

Notes on this clone: This sample also contains other DNA sequences that code for the same CDR3. Here the CDR3 DNA reads TGCGCCAGCAGCTTGGCGGGGTCCTACGAGCAGTACTTC. Protein product: CASSLAGSYEQYF. The J gene is TRBJ2-7, the V gene TRBV5-1, with D perhaps matching TRBD2 (5 bases). This CDR3 comprises 13 residues. Germline V gene sequence: CDR1 SGHRS, CDR2 YFSETQ. V was cut by 0 bases and J by 1 base, with 5 bases left in between.